Below, 11 T cell receptor beta chains from the same sample are listed, as sequenced in a study of blood T cell repertoires in COVID-19. Assay used: immunoSEQ multiplex PCR; TCRdb lists only in-frame clones, some missing. The sample includes around 400,000 clones, 80% to 85% of them seen just once. The sequencing input was PBMCs or T cells enriched from blood (not recorded which). Receptor source: a woman aged 45-59 years who had recovered from COVID-19.

CDR3 DNA: TGTGCCAGCAGCTTGGCAGGGTGGAACTATGGCTACACCTTC. Amino acid sequence: CASSLAGWNYGYTF. This rearrangement joins TRBV5-8 to TRBJ1-2; possibly TRBD1 for D (5 bases). CDR1 and CDR2 (germline): SGHTS, YDEGEE. The CDR3 totals 14 residues. The ends were cut back, 0 bases at V and 2 bases at J, with 8 bases in the middle.

The rearrangement links TRBV4-1 to TRBJ1-6; D is unclear. This CDR3 contains 15 residues. Deletions cut 4 bases from V and 8 bases from J, with 15 bases between. Germline values: CDR1 MGHRA, CDR2 YSYEKL. This chain's CDR3 is CASSPSQGRDSPLHF. The CDR3 nucleotides read TGCGCCAGCAGCCCGAGCCAAGGGAGGGATTCACCCCTCCACTTT.

The rearrangement joins TRBV18 to TRBJ1-2; 9 positions match TRBD1. The trim removed 8 bases at V and 7 bases at J, leaving 11 bases unmatched. This CDR3 contains 14 residues. Germline assignment: CDR1 KGHSH and CDR2 LQKENI. CDR3 residues: CASGPGQGSGGYTF. DNA for the CDR3: TGTGCCAGCGGCCCGGGACAGGGCTCCGGTGGCTACACCTTC.

CDR3 residues: CASSLSFQGATGYEQYF. CDR3 DNA: TGTGCCAGCAGTTTATCCTTCCAGGGGGCTACTGGCTACGAGCAGTACTTC. The genes are TRBV27 and TRBJ2-7, with 8 positions matching TRBD1. This CDR3 region has 17 residues. V was pared by 0 bases and J by 3 bases, with 10 bases of the junction left unmatched. Germline CDR1 MNHEY, CDR2 SMNVEV (reference sequence).

The V call is TRBV24-1, the J call TRBJ2-2, with 7 nucleotides matching TRBD2. The germline CDR1 and CDR2 sequences are KGHDR and SFDVKD. With 3 bases clipped from V and 1 base from J, the junction kept 4 bases outside the gene matches. The CDR3 covers 16 residues. In nucleotides, the CDR3 is TGTGCCACCAGTGATCCGGGAGGCTTGAACACCGGGGAGCTGTTTTTT. This gives the protein CATSDPGGLNTGELFF.

This chain connects TRBV7-3 to TRBJ2-1; the match to TRBD1 covers 8 bases. Germline V CDR1 and CDR2: SGHTA, FQGTGA. CDR3 size: 17 residues. The J segment lost 4 bases and the V segment lost 2 bases, leaving 10 bases of the junction unmatched. In DNA, the CDR3 is TGTGCCAGCAGCTTATACCCCCCCGGACAGGGATACAATGAGCAGTTCTTC. It is translated as CASSLYPPGQGYNEQFF. Combining the CDR3 with reference TRBV7-3 and TRBJ2-1 gives the whole variable domain GAGVSQTPSNKVTEKGKYVELRCDPISGHTALYWYRQSLGQGPEFLIYFQGTGAADDSGLPNDRFFAVRPEGSVSTLKIQRTERGDSAVYLCASSLYPPGQGYNEQFFGPGTRLTVL.

The chain joins TRBV5-1 to TRBJ1-2; the D is unclear. Between the trimmed V and J ends, which lost 4 bases and 4 bases, there was a span of 20 bases. There are 16 residues in the CDR3. Germline lookup yields CDR1 SGHRS and CDR2 YFSETQ. The CDR3 DNA sequence: TGCGCCAGCAGCAAAACCGCGGGCAGTTTCCTCTATGGCTACACCTTC. Protein product: CASSKTAGSFLYGYTF.

The gene calls are TRBV3-1 (or the pseudogene TRBV3-2) and TRBJ1-5; 7 positions agree with TRBD1. This CDR3 is built from 15 residues. V lost 2 bases to trimming and J lost 6 bases; unmatched junction nucleotides: 7. In germline, CDR1 is LGHDT, CDR2 YNNKEL (reference sequence). In DNA, the CDR3 is TGTGCCAGCAGCCAATCAACAGGGGTACGTCAGCCCCAGCATTTT. Protein sequence: CASSQSTGVRQPQHF.

This clone was seen just once. The CDR3 DNA follows: TGCAGCGGTTCGCGGGACAGTTCGAACACTGAAGCTTTCTTT. Translated: CSGSRDSSNTEAFF. The V and J genes are TRBV29-1 and TRBJ1-1; 7 bases match TRBD1. V lost 7 bases and J lost 1; bases outside the gene matches: 9. The CDR3 has 14 residues. Germline loops: CDR1 SQVTM, CDR2 ANQGSEA. Based on the CDR3 plus reference TRBV29-1 and TRBJ1-1, the full variable domain is SAVISQKPSRDICQRGTSLTIQCQVDSQVTMMFWYRQQPGQSLTLIATANQGSEATYESGFVIDKFPISRPNLTFSTLTVSNMSPEDSSIYLCSGSRDSSNTEAFFGQGTRLTVV.

This clone was found once. This rearrangement joins TRBV6-1 to TRBJ1-5; D is unclear. Germline lookup yields CDR1 MNHNS and CDR2 SASEGT. The CDR3 contains 12 residues. V lost 7 bases and J 6 bases, leaving 10 bases between the germline ends. The DNA for the CDR3 is TGTGCCAGCACCTTACGGAGTCAGCCCCAGCATTTT. It codes for CASTLRSQPQHF.

This clone was detected once. The gene calls are TRBV7-2 and TRBJ2-1, with 15 bases lining up with TRBD2. This CDR3 spans 19 amino acids. Germline V gene data show CDR1 as SGHTA and CDR2 as FQGNSA. Trimming cost V 5 bases and J 7 bases; bases outside gene matches: 15. The CDR3 bases are TGTGCCAGCAGCCAAAGGGGACTAGCGGGAGGACGGGGGATGAATGAGCAGTTCTTC. It is translated as CASSQRGLAGGRGMNEQFF. Supplemented by reference TRBV7-2 and TRBJ2-1, the full variable domain reads GAGVSQSPSNKVTEKGKDVELRCDPISGHTALYWYRQSLGQGLEFLIYFQGNSAPDKSGLPSDRFSAERTGGSVSTLTIQRTQQEDSAVYLCASSQRGLAGGRGMNEQFFGPGTRLTVL.